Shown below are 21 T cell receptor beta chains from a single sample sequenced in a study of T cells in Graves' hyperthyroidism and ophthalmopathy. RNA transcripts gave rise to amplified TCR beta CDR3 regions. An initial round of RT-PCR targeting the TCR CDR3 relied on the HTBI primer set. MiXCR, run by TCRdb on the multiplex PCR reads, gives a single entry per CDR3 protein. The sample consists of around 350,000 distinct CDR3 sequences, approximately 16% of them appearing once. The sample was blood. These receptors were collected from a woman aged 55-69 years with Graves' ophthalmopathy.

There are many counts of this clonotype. CDR3 in DNA: TGTGCCAGCACCCTCGGGGCAAACACCGGGGAGCTGTTTTTT. It specifies CASTLGANTGELFF. J is TRBJ2-2 and V is TRBV7-3; perhaps D is TRBD1 or TRBD2 (5 bases each). The CDR3 loop spans 14 amino acids. V gave up 7 bases and J gave up 2 bases, with 11 bases separating them. CDR1 is SGHTA, CDR2 FQGTGA, per germline.

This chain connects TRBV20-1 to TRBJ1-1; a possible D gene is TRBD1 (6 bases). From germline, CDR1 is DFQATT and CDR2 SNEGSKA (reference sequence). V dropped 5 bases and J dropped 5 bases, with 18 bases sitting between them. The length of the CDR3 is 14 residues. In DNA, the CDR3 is TGCAGTGCTTTGGGGGCCACGGGTAAAACTGAAGCTTTCTTT. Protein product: CSALGATGKTEAFF.

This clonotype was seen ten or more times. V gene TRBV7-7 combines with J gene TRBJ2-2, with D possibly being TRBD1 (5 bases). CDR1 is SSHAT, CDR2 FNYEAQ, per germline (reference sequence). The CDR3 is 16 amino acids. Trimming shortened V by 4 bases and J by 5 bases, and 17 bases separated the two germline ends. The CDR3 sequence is CASSSTWGAGTGELFF. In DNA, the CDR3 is TGTGCCAGCAGCTCGACTTGGGGCGCCGGTACCGGGGAGCTGTTTTTT.

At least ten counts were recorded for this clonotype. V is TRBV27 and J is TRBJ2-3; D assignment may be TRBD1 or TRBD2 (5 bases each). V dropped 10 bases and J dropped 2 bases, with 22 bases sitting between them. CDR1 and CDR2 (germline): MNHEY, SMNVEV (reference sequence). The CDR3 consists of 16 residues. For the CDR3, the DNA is TGTGCCACCGTCTCTGGGGACGCGGGCTACACAGATACGCAGTATTTT. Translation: CATVSGDAGYTDTQYF.

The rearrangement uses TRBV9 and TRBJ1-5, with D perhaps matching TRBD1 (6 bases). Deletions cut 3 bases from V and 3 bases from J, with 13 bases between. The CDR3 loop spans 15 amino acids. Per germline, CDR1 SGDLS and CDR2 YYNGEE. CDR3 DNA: TGTGCCAGCAGCGAGGGGGAACGGATCAATCAGCCCCAGCATTTT. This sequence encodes CASSEGERINQPQHF.

The CDR3 sequence: CASERAPGQGFDGYTF. CDR3 in DNA: TGTGCCAGCGAGCGAGCTCCGGGACAGGGGTTCGATGGCTACACCTTC. This chain links TRBV6-1 with TRBJ1-2, with 10 nucleotides matching TRBD1. There are 16 residues in the CDR3. Per germline, CDR1 MNHNS and CDR2 SASEGT. V gave up 8 bases and J gave up 6 bases; unmatched junction bases: 15.

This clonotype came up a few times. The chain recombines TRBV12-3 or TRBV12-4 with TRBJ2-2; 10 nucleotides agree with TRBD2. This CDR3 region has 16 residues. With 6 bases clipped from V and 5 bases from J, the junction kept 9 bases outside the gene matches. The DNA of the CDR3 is TGTGCCAGCAGACCAGCGGGAGGGCTAGGAACCGGGGAGCTGTTTTTT. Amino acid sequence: CASRPAGGLGTGELFF.

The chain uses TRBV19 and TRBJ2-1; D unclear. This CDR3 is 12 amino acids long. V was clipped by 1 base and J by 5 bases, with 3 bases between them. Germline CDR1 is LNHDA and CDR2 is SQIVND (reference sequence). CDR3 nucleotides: TGTGCCAGTAGTATAGGGGACAATGAGCAGTTCTTC. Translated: CASSIGDNEQFF.

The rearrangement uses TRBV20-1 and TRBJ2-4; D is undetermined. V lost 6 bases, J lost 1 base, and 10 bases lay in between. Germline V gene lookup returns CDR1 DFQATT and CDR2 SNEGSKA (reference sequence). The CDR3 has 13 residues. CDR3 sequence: CSAQPPAKNIQYF. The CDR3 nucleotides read TGCAGTGCCCAACCGCCGGCCAAAAACATTCAGTACTTC.

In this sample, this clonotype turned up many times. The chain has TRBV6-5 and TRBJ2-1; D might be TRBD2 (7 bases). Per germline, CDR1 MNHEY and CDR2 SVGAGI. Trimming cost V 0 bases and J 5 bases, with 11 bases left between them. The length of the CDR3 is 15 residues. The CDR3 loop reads CASSYSSGGHNEQFF. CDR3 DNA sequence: TGTGCCAGCAGTTACTCATCGGGGGGCCACAATGAGCAGTTCTTC.

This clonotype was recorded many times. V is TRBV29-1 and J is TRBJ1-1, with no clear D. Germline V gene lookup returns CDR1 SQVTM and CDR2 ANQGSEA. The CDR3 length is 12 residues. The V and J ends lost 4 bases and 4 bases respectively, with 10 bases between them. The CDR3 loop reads CSVAGSSTEAFF. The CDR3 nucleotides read TGCAGCGTTGCGGGGTCGAGCACTGAAGCTTTCTTT.

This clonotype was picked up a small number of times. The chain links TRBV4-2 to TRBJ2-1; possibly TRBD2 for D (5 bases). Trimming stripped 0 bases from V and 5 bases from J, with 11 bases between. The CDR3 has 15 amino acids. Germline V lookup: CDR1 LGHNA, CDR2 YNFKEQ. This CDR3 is CASSQESGSNNEQFF. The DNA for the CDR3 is TGTGCCAGCAGCCAAGAAAGCGGATCTAACAATGAGCAGTTCTTC.

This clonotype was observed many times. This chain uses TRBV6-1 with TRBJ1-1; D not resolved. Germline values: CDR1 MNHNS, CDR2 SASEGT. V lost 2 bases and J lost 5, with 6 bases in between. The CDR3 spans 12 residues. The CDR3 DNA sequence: TGTGCCAGCAGTGAATTGCGTACTGAAGCTTTCTTT. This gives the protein CASSELRTEAFF.

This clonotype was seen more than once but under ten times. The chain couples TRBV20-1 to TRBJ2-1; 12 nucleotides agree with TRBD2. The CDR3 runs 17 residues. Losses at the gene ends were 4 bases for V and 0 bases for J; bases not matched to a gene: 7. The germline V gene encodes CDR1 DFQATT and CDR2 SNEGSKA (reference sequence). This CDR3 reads CSAKGLAGDSSYNEQFF. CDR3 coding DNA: TGCAGTGCTAAGGGACTAGCGGGTGACTCCTCCTACAATGAGCAGTTCTTC.

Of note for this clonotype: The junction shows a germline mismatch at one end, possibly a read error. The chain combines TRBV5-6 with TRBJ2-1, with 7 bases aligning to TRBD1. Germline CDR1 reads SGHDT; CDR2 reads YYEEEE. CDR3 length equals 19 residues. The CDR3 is CTSSLKGGLGGSRYNEQFF. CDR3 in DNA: TGTACCAGCAGCTTGAAAGGGGGCCTCGGCGGGTCGCGATACAATGAGCAGTTCTTC. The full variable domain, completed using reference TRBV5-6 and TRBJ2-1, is DAGVTQSPTHLIKTRGQQVTLRCSPKSGHDTVSWYQQALGQGPQFIFQYYEEEERQRGNFPDRFSGHQFPNYSSELNVNALLLGDSALYLCTSSLKGGLGGSRYNEQFFGPGTRLTVL.

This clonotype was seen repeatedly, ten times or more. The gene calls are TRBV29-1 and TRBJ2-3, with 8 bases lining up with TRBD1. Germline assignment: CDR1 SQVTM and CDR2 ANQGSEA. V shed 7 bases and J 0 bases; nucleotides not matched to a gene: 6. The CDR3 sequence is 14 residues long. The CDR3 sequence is CSGTDRASTDTQYF. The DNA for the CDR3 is TGCAGCGGAACGGACAGGGCAAGCACAGATACGCAGTATTTT.

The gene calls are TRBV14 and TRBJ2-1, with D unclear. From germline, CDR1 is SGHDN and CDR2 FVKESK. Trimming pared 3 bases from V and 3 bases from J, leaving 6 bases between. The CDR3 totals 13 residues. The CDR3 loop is CASSQGVYNEQFF. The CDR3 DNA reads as TGTGCCAGCAGCCAGGGTGTCTACAATGAGCAGTTCTTC.

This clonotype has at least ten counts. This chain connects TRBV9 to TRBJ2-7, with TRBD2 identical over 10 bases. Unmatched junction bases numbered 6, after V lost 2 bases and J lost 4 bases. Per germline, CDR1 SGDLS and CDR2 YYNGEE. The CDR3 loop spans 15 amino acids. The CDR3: CASSVGLAEPYEQYF. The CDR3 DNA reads TGTGCCAGCAGCGTCGGACTAGCGGAGCCTTACGAGCAGTACTTC.

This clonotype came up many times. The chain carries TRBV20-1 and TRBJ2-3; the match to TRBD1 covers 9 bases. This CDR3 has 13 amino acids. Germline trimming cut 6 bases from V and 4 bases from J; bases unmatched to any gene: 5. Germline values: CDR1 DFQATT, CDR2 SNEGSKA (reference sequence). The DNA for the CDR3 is TGCAGTGCCGCCCGGACAGGGGCAGATACGCAGTATTTT. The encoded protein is CSAARTGADTQYF.

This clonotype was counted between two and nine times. CDR3 region: CASSVGPDSNQPQHF. The CDR3 DNA reads TGTGCCAGCAGCGTAGGTCCGGATAGCAATCAGCCCCAGCATTTT. The chain joins TRBV9 to TRBJ1-5; no firm D call. Germline V gene sequence: CDR1 SGDLS, CDR2 YYNGEE. CDR3 length: 15 residues. With 0 bases removed from V and 0 bases from J, the gap between germline ends came to 7 bases.

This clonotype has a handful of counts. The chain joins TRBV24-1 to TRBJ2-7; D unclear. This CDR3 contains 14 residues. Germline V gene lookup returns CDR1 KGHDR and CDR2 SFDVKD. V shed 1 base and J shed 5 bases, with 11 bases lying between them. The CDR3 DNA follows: TGTGCCACCAGTGATTTTGCCACGGGCCACGAGCAGTACTTC. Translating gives CATSDFATGHEQYF.